This is a list of T cell receptor beta chains from one sample in a study of blood T cell repertoires in COVID-19. Method: immunoSEQ multiplex PCR; TCRdb's copy keeps in-frame clones and lacks some. The sample records 110,000 or so clones, around three quarters being singletons. The sequencing input was peripheral blood. The receptors originated from a man between 65 and 79 years old with acute or convalescent COVID-19. The CDR3 runs from the conserved cysteine through the conserved F or W.

cdr3_aa: CASSLLGGSTDTQYF
v_call: TRBV5-1
j_call: TRBJ2-3

cdr3_aa: CASSKEVLANEQYF
v_call: TRBV21-1
j_call: TRBJ2-7

cdr3_aa: CASSRSSGGNVGETQYF
v_call: TRBV5-1
j_call: TRBJ2-5

cdr3_aa: CASSARDSTGETQYF
v_call: TRBV5-1
j_call: TRBJ2-5

cdr3_aa: CASRPPGMLETQYF
v_call: TRBV6-5
j_call: TRBJ2-5

cdr3_aa: CASSPTHRDRNYEQYF
v_call: TRBV19
j_call: TRBJ2-7

cdr3_aa: CASGLQEGYEQYF
v_call: TRBV12-5
j_call: TRBJ2-7

cdr3_aa: CASSYWGQDNSPLHF
v_call: TRBV6-5
j_call: TRBJ1-6

cdr3_aa: CASSLWSGFLVSAGTHTGELFF
v_call: TRBV5-1
j_call: TRBJ2-2

cdr3_aa: CASSLAGTVNEQFF
v_call: TRBV5-1
j_call: TRBJ2-1

cdr3_aa: CASSQAGTGGSQPQHF
v_call: TRBV4-1
j_call: TRBJ1-5

cdr3_aa: CASSSPWGRTNTIYF
v_call: TRBV7-8
j_call: TRBJ1-3

cdr3_aa: CATSREGRGVTGELFF
v_call: TRBV15
j_call: TRBJ2-2

cdr3_aa: CASSPPGLAVSTDTQYF
v_call: TRBV28
j_call: TRBJ2-3

cdr3_aa: CASSPRLAGGYEQYF
v_call: TRBV13
j_call: TRBJ2-7

cdr3_aa: CASSPTLIGDNSPLHF
v_call: TRBV18
j_call: TRBJ1-6

cdr3_aa: CASSSGGTGNQPQHF
v_call: TRBV5-8
j_call: TRBJ1-5

cdr3_aa: CASSPGQGEGEQYF
v_call: TRBV5-4
j_call: TRBJ2-7

cdr3_aa: CASSLGGTSGIFGEQFF
v_call: TRBV5-1
j_call: TRBJ2-1

cdr3_aa: CASRGTSGVTDTQYF
v_call: TRBV19
j_call: TRBJ2-3

cdr3_aa: CASSLWRLAGGPGELFF
v_call: TRBV28
j_call: TRBJ2-2

cdr3_aa: CASRRQRESDTQYF
v_call: TRBV5-1
j_call: TRBJ2-3

cdr3_aa: CASSIWTGLAQVGYTF
v_call: TRBV19
j_call: TRBJ1-2

cdr3_aa: CASSLASSSYNEQFF
v_call: TRBV11-2
j_call: TRBJ2-1

cdr3_aa: CAWSVQGAGREQYF
v_call: TRBV30
j_call: TRBJ2-7

cdr3_aa: CASSPYGHSSYEQYF
v_call: TRBV5-4
j_call: TRBJ2-7

cdr3_aa: CASSPSWGTSGRRWDTQYF
v_call: TRBV7-9
j_call: TRBJ2-3

cdr3_aa: CASSLTSRPYNEQFF
v_call: TRBV7-2
j_call: TRBJ2-1

cdr3_aa: CASSLWGRYEQYF
v_call: TRBV5-6
j_call: TRBJ2-7